The next 29 T cell receptor beta chains were all read from a single sample in a study of cytomegalovirus exposure and HLA in healthy donors. Amplification used 60 Vbeta primers and 13 Jbeta primers. Profiled with immunoSEQ multiplex PCR; TCRdb holds only in-frame clones, not every one. This sample's table reports 220,000 or so clones. Sequencing input: PBMCs. These receptors were collected from a girl aged 2 to 9 in good health and CMV-seropositive.

V and J are TRBV5-6 and TRBJ2-5; no definite D call. The J call is uncertain, as TRBJ2-7 better fits the DNA end. From germline, CDR1 is SGHDT and CDR2 YYEEEE. This CDR3 spans 15 amino acids. The CDR3 DNA reads TGTGCCAGCAGCTTGGGGGCAGGCAGCTCCTACGAGCAGTACTTC. Protein: CASSLGAGSSYEQYF.

The V gene is TRBV7-7, the J gene TRBJ2-5; 8 positions match TRBD1. V gave up 5 bases and J gave up 5 bases; unmatched junction bases: 13. Germline lookup yields CDR1 SSHAT and CDR2 FNYEAQ (reference sequence). The CDR3 consists of 16 residues. CDR3 DNA sequence: TGTGCCAGCAGCCCGACGACAGGGGAGGATCGGGAGACCCAGTACTTC. Protein product: CASSPTTGEDRETQYF. The full variable domain, rest sourced from reference TRBV7-7 and TRBJ2-5, is GAGVSQSPRYKVTKRGQDVTLRCDPISSHATLYWYQQALGQGPEFLTYFNYEAQPDKSGLPSDRFSAERPEGSISTLTIQRTEQRDSAMYRCASSPTTGEDRETQYFGPGTRLLVL.

The gene calls are TRBV6-5 and TRBJ1-4, with 8 bases lining up with TRBD1. The CDR3 covers 14 residues. The V segment lost 6 bases and the J segment 8 bases; nucleotides outside the gene matches: 8. Germline V CDR1 and CDR2: MNHEY, SVGAGI. CDR3 in DNA: TGTGCCAGCAGCCCCGGACAGGGAAGAGAAAAACTGTTTTTT. Its protein product is CASSPGQGREKLFF.

CDR3 loop: CASSSHWTRVGGYTF. In DNA form, the CDR3 reads TGTGCCAGCAGTTCCCACTGGACAAGGGTGGGTGGCTACACCTTC. The rearrangement uses TRBV28 and TRBJ1-2; D may be TRBD1 (5 bases). CDR1 MDHEN and CDR2 SYDVKM come from the germline V gene. V was shortened by 4 bases and J by 7 bases, with 19 bases between the two germline ends. The CDR3 loop spans 15 amino acids.

The V call is TRBV12-5, the J call TRBJ2-5, with 8 bases matching TRBD2. The CDR3 covers 17 residues. Trimming took 3 bases from V and 5 from J; bases not matched to a gene: 14. The germline V gene has CDR1 LGHNT and CDR2 FRNRAP. For the CDR3, the DNA is TGTGCTAGTGGTTTCCAACCCTCGGGACTAGAGCGGGAGACCCAGTACTTC. Protein product: CASGFQPSGLERETQYF.

The V call is TRBV30, the J call TRBJ1-6; no clear D gene. There are 11 residues in the CDR3. Looked up from germline, CDR1 is GTSNPN and CDR2 is SVGIG (reference sequence). V was clipped by 7 bases and J by 7 bases, with 8 bases between them. The CDR3 DNA reads TGTGCCTCCTCCGTAAATTCACCCCTCCACTTT. Its protein product is CASSVNSPLHF.

The V call is TRBV27, the J call TRBJ2-5, with D tentatively TRBD2 (5 bases). Germline V CDR1 and CDR2: MNHEY, SMNVEV (reference sequence). CDR3 size: 14 residues. The V end was cut by 2 bases, the J end by 5 bases, with 12 bases between. The CDR3 DNA is TGTGCCAGCAGTTTAACGTCGTCGGGGGAGACCCAGTACTTC. The encoded protein is CASSLTSSGETQYF.

CDR3 coding DNA: TGTGCCAGCAGTTTTTCAGGGGGACAGCAGGCCTACACCTTC. This encodes CASSFSGGQQAYTF. The chain has TRBV27 and TRBJ1-2, with 7 bases matching TRBD1. The CDR3 is 14 amino acids. Germline V gene lookup returns CDR1 MNHEY and CDR2 SMNVEV (reference sequence). V shed 3 bases and J 10 bases; nucleotides not matched to a gene: 11.

This rearrangement joins TRBV11-2 to TRBJ2-2; possibly TRBD1 for D (5 bases). Germline CDR1 reads SGHAT; CDR2 reads FQNNGV. This CDR3 is 14 amino acids long. V lost 8 bases and J 3 bases, leaving 13 bases between the germline ends. The CDR3 here is CASGLIRDTGELFF. Here the CDR3 DNA reads TGTGCCAGCGGATTGATCAGGGACACCGGGGAGCTGTTTTTT.

The rearrangement links TRBV5-1 to TRBJ2-7; 7 positions agree with TRBD1. J gave up 4 bases and V 4 bases, and 11 bases lay outside the gene matches. The CDR3 length is 15 residues. Germline V gene data show CDR1 as SGHRS and CDR2 as YFSETQ. This CDR3 reads CASSNSPGQIYEQYF. CDR3 DNA sequence: TGCGCCAGCAGCAATTCGCCGGGACAGATTTACGAGCAGTACTTC.

The J gene is TRBJ2-1, the V gene TRBV4-1, with D hard to call. Germline CDR1 reads MGHRA; CDR2 reads YSYEKL. Trimming shortened V by 3 bases and J by 5 bases, and 8 bases separated the two germline ends. The CDR3 sequence is 13 residues long. CDR3 sequence: CASSHLIDNEQFF. The CDR3 nucleotides are TGCGCCAGCAGCCATCTGATAGACAATGAGCAGTTCTTC.

For this clone: Other DNA sequences within the sample encode an identical CDR3. The J gene is TRBJ2-1, the V gene TRBV27; D is unresolved. The CDR3 runs 14 residues. From germline, CDR1 is MNHEY and CDR2 SMNVEV (reference sequence). V was cut by 5 bases and J by 0 bases, with 8 bases left in between. DNA of the CDR3: TGTGCCAGCAGTCTGACACCCTCCTACAATGAGCAGTTCTTC. It codes for CASSLTPSYNEQFF.

With regard to this clone: The identical CDR3 is also encoded by other nucleotide sequences in the sample. This sequence joins TRBV28 and TRBJ1-1; D is undetermined. Between the trimmed V and J ends, which lost 2 bases and 1 base, there was a span of 5 bases. Germline-derived CDR1 and CDR2 are MDHEN and SYDVKM. The CDR3 totals 13 residues. The CDR3 here is CASSLSGNTEAFF. CDR3 DNA: TGTGCCAGCAGTTTAAGCGGGAACACTGAAGCTTTCTTT.

This chain joins TRBV2 and TRBJ1-2; D perhaps matches TRBD1 (5 bases). Trimming stripped 2 bases from V and 12 bases from J, with 13 bases between. The CDR3 covers 12 residues. Germline V gene sequence: CDR1 SNHLY, CDR2 FYNNEI. The CDR3 region is CASSETGQANTF. CDR3 DNA sequence: TGTGCCAGCAGTGAAACAGGTCAGGCCAACACCTTC.

The chain combines TRBV19 with TRBJ2-7, with unresolved D. Germline lookup yields CDR1 LNHDA and CDR2 SQIVND (reference sequence). Trimming took off 0 bases at V and 4 bases at J, with 10 bases between the two ends. This CDR3 spans 14 amino acids. The CDR3: CASSIDLGRYEQYF. For the CDR3, the DNA is TGTGCCAGTAGTATAGATCTGGGCCGATACGAGCAGTACTTC.

The chain recombines TRBV30 with TRBJ2-5; a weak D match, TRBD1 (5 bases). The tail of the sequence fits TRBJ2-7 better, so the J call may be wrong. Looked up from germline, CDR1 is GTSNPN and CDR2 is SVGIG (reference sequence). This CDR3 contains 13 residues. Here the CDR3 reads CAMGQGVPYEQYF. The CDR3 DNA follows: TGTGCCATGGGCCAGGGCGTACCCTACGAGCAGTACTTC.

This chain joins TRBV28 and TRBJ2-3; possible D gene TRBD1, 6 bases. The CDR3 has 16 amino acids. Trimming took 5 bases from V and 5 from J, leaving 20 bases between them. The V gene's germline CDR1 is MDHEN and CDR2 SYDVKM. CDR3 in amino acids: CASSVLQGNRGDTQYF. CDR3 bases: TGTGCCAGCAGTGTCTTACAGGGAAACCGCGGAGATACGCAGTATTTT.

The chain recombines TRBV30 with TRBJ2-1; D is perhaps TRBD2 (5 bases). The CDR3 is 14 amino acids. Trimming cost V 3 bases and J 0 bases, with 9 bases left between them. CDR1 and CDR2 from the germline V gene are GTSNPN and SVGIG (reference sequence). The CDR3 loop reads CAWRGRDSYNEQFF. The CDR3 DNA sequence: TGTGCCTGGAGGGGTCGGGACTCCTACAATGAGCAGTTCTTC.

The chain is built from TRBV13 and TRBJ2-3; maybe TRBD1 (6 bases). V shed 5 bases and J shed 1 base, with 10 bases lying between them. The CDR3 contains 14 residues. CDR1 PRHDT and CDR2 FYEKMQ come from the germline V gene (reference sequence). The CDR3 sequence is CASSIRTGTDTQYF. In DNA form, the CDR3 reads TGTGCCAGCAGCATACGGACAGGCACAGATACGCAGTATTTT.

The rearrangement joins TRBV5-6 to TRBJ1-2; TRBD1 aligns across 9 bases. Germline V gene lookup returns CDR1 SGHDT and CDR2 YYEEEE. V gave up 6 bases and J gave up 0 bases; unmatched junction bases: 12. The CDR3 contains 17 residues. The CDR3 reads CASTWSTGGKANYGYTF. CDR3 nucleotides: TGTGCCAGCACCTGGTCGACAGGGGGAAAGGCTAACTATGGCTACACCTTC. Together with reference TRBV5-6 and TRBJ1-2, the CDR3 gives the full variable domain: DAGVTQSPTHLIKTRGQQVTLRCSPKSGHDTVSWYQQALGQGPQFIFQYYEEEERQRGNFPDRFSGHQFPNYSSELNVNALLLGDSALYLCASTWSTGGKANYGYTFGSGTRLTVV.

The chain employs TRBV6-1 and TRBJ2-3, with a tentative D call TRBD2 (6 bases). Per the germline V gene, CDR1 is MNHNS and CDR2 is SASEGT. V was trimmed by 0 bases and J by 3 bases, leaving 19 bases between them. The CDR3 totals 18 residues. DNA of the CDR3: TGTGCCAGCAGTGAAGCTTTCTTCACGACGGGAGTAACAGATACGCAGTATTTT. Translating it yields CASSEAFFTTGVTDTQYF.

Points on this clone: Relative to the germline gene, one junction end is altered; a read error may explain this. This sample includes further DNA sequences coding for the same CDR3. The V and J genes are TRBV4-2 and TRBJ1-1; D is undetermined. The CDR3 covers 15 residues. Germline loops: CDR1 LGHNA, CDR2 YNFKEQ. CDR3 amino acids: CASSLTSIANTEAFF. The CDR3 DNA is TGTGCCAGCAGCCTGACCTCAATAGCGAACACTGAAGCTTTCTTC.

The rearrangement joins TRBV5-4 to TRBJ2-3, with D possibly being TRBD2 (6 bases). The CDR3 is made up of 16 amino acids. Germline-derived CDR1 and CDR2 are SGHNT and YYREEE (reference sequence). Trimming stripped 4 bases from V and 6 bases from J, with 21 bases between. CDR3 amino acids: CASSHSRDSVRDTQYF. CDR3 DNA: TGTGCCAGCAGCCACAGCCGGGACTCCGTGCGGGATACGCAGTATTTT.

The chain joins TRBV25-1 to TRBJ2-1; 9 bases align to TRBD2. CDR3 length equals 14 residues. CDR1 and CDR2 (germline): MGHDK, SYGVNS. After removal of 8 bases from V and 2 bases from J, the junction contained 4 bases not matched to a gene. CDR3 in amino acids: CASALAGAYNEQFF. The CDR3 nucleotides are TGTGCCAGCGCACTAGCGGGTGCCTACAATGAGCAGTTCTTC.

This chain uses TRBV5-1 with TRBJ2-5, with D perhaps matching TRBD2 (6 bases). Near its end, the DNA agrees better with TRBJ2-7, so the J call may be wrong. The V gene's germline CDR1 is SGHRS and CDR2 YFSETQ. The CDR3 spans 12 residues. The CDR3 loop is CASRSGVNEQYF. CDR3 bases: TGCGCCAGCAGGTCGGGGGTGAACGAGCAGTACTTC.

The chain has TRBV5-6 and TRBJ2-3; 8 bases are shared with TRBD2. V was pared by 3 bases and J by 3 bases, with 18 bases of the junction left unmatched. The CDR3 sequence is 19 residues long. Germline lookup yields CDR1 SGHDT and CDR2 YYEEEE. CDR3 loop: CASSSPFGLAPGGTDTQYF. In nucleotides, the CDR3 is TGTGCCAGCAGCTCCCCCTTCGGACTAGCTCCCGGGGGTACAGATACGCAGTATTTT.

V usage is TRBV11-2 and J usage is TRBJ2-7; 9 positions match TRBD1. This CDR3 spans 16 amino acids. V gave up 0 bases and J gave up 3 bases; unmatched junction bases: 6. The germline V gene encodes CDR1 SGHAT and CDR2 FQNNGV. CDR3 in DNA: TGTGCCAGCAGCTTAGAGTTTGGGACAGGGAACTACGAGCAGTACTTC. Protein product: CASSLEFGTGNYEQYF. The full variable domain, completed using reference TRBV11-2 and TRBJ2-7, is EAGVAQSPRYKIIEKRQSVAFWCNPISGHATLYWYQQILGQGPKLLIQFQNNGVVDDSQLPKDRFSAERLKGVDSTLKIQPAKLEDSAVYLCASSLEFGTGNYEQYFGPGTRLTVT.

The genes are TRBV7-2 and TRBJ1-1, with D hard to call. V lost 0 bases and J 6 bases, leaving 5 bases between the germline ends. The CDR3 has 12 residues. Per germline, CDR1 SGHTA and CDR2 FQGNSA. The CDR3 here is CASSLAGPEAFF. The DNA of the CDR3 is TGTGCCAGCAGCTTAGCTGGGCCTGAAGCTTTCTTT.

The chain has TRBV5-1 and TRBJ2-1; 7 bases line up with TRBD1. The CDR3 has 14 amino acids. V trimming: 4 bases; J trimming: 3 bases; junction bases outside the gene matches: 4. Germline CDR1 is SGHRS and CDR2 is YFSETQ. The CDR3, as DNA: TGCGCCAGCAGCGCCTCAGGGGGCTACAATGAGCAGTTCTTC. Protein: CASSASGGYNEQFF.